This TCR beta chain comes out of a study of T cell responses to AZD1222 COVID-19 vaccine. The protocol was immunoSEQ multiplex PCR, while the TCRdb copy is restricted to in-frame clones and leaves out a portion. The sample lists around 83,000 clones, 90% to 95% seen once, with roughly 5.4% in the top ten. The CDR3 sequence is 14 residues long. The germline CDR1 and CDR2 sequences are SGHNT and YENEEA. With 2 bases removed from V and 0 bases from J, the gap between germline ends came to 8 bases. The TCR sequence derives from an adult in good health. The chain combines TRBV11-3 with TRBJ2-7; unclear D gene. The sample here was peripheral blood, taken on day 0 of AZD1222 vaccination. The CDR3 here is CASSLYPFSYEQYF. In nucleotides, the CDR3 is TGTGCCAGCAGCTTATATCCTTTCTCCTACGAGCAGTACTTC.